This T cell receptor (beta chain) was profiled in a study of T cell repertoires in cytomegalovirus infection. TCRdb analysed the reads with MiXCR anew, one entry per CDR3 protein. The data contain 450,000 to 650,000 distinct CDR3 sequences, about a quarter of them singletons. The V segment lost 5 bases and the J segment 2 bases; nucleotides outside the gene matches: 13. The germline V gene encodes CDR1 MNHNS and CDR2 SASEGT. This CDR3 is built from 18 residues. This rearrangement joins TRBV6-1 to TRBJ2-2, with 8 bases that match TRBD1. What was sequenced was PBMCs. The sequence was collected from a human donor in good health (CMV status not recorded). Some clones in this sample may be carry-over from other donors' samples. CDR3 in DNA: TGTGCCAGCAGTTACGCGCACCCAGGGGGCTCAAACACCGGGGAGCTGTTTTTT. Its translation: CASSYAHPGGSNTGELFF.